One and the same sample provided the 21 T cell receptor beta chains below, sequenced in a study of CD4 T cells in relation to SARS-CoV-2 and coronaviruses. Repertoires were generated with immunoSEQ multiplex PCR, while TCRdb's copy carries only in-frame clones and drops some. The sample carries tens of thousands of clones, approximately 80% recorded once. Their antigens remain unidentified. CD4+ T cells from unexposed donors were obtained before the COVID-19 pandemic (2011-2018). CD4+ T cells were isolated from the cells after 10 days of culture. Sample: CD4+ T cells from PBMCs, cultured in vitro. The source of these receptors is a human donor in good health.

V usage is TRBV5-1 and J usage is TRBJ2-2, with a possible D match to TRBD1 (6 bases). Per germline, CDR1 SGHRS and CDR2 YFSETQ. Trimming removed 4 bases from V and 2 bases from J, with 18 bases in between. The CDR3 loop spans 17 amino acids. The CDR3 DNA reads TGCGCCAGCAGCAAGCATTCCGCAGGGGTAAACACCGGGGAGCTGTTTTTT. Encoded protein: CASSKHSAGVNTGELFF. Full variable domain (outside the CDR3, taken from reference TRBV5-1 and TRBJ2-2): KAGVTQTPRYLIKTRGQQVTLSCSPISGHRSVSWYQQTPGQGLQFLFEYFSETQRNKGNFPGRFSGRQFSNSRSEMNVSTLELGDSALYLCASSKHSAGVNTGELFFGEGSRLTVL.

The V call is TRBV28, the J call TRBJ2-7, with D hard to call. Trimming left V 4 bases short and J 1 base short, with 8 bases between. The CDR3 is made up of 13 amino acids. Germline V gives CDR1 MDHEN, CDR2 SYDVKM. The CDR3 is CASSYFPSYEQYF. In DNA, the CDR3 is TGTGCCAGCAGTTATTTTCCATCCTACGAGCAGTACTTC.

The CDR3 nucleotides read TGTGCCAGCGGCACTTTGGGGGACCACTCTGGAAACACCATATATTTT. Translating gives CASGTLGDHSGNTIYF. This chain uses TRBV21-1 with TRBJ1-3. TRBV21-1 is marked as a pseudogene. The CDR3 runs to 16 residues.

The V and J genes are TRBV7-2 and TRBJ2-7, with a tentative D call TRBD2 (6 bases). Trimming cost V 3 bases and J 5 bases, with 20 bases left between them. The CDR3 runs to 16 residues. CDR1 and CDR2 (germline): SGHTA, FQGNSA. As DNA, the CDR3 is TGTGCCAGCAGCTTGGAAGTACGACTAGTCCCCCACGAGCAGTACTTC. Protein: CASSLEVRLVPHEQYF.

The chain has TRBV30 and TRBJ1-6, with D possibly matching TRBD1 (6 bases). This CDR3 has 13 residues. Germline CDR1 is GTSNPN and CDR2 is SVGIG (reference sequence). Trimming left V 2 bases short and J 7 bases short, with 9 bases between. The CDR3 loop reads CAWSQTGNSPLHF. In DNA, the CDR3 is TGTGCCTGGAGTCAAACAGGGAATTCACCCCTCCACTTT.

The rearrangement uses TRBV9 and TRBJ2-2, with D possibly being TRBD1 (6 bases). Trimming took 3 bases from V and 6 from J, leaving 9 bases between them. The CDR3 length is 13 residues. The germline gives CDR1 SGDLS, CDR2 YYNGEE. CDR3 bases: TGTGCCAGCAGCGCAAGGACAGCCGGGGAGCTGTTTTTT. It encodes CASSARTAGELFF.

To note about this clone: Other DNA sequences from this sample encode an identical CDR3 as well. The rearrangement links TRBV6-5 to TRBJ1-1, with 7 bases fitting TRBD1. Per germline, CDR1 MNHEY and CDR2 SVGAGI. This CDR3 contains 14 residues. Trimming took 1 base from V and 5 from J; bases not matched to a gene: 4. For the CDR3, the DNA is TGTGCCAGCAGTTACTTACAGGGGAATACTGAAGCTTTCTTT. Its protein product is CASSYLQGNTEAFF.

This clone has just one count. This chain joins TRBV6-5 and TRBJ2-7, with 7 positions matching TRBD1. Trimming at V came to 4 bases and at J to 4 bases, leaving 13 bases not matched to a gene. CDR1 MNHEY and CDR2 SVGAGI come from the germline V gene. This CDR3 has 16 amino acids. The CDR3 DNA reads TGTGCCAGCAGTTCCCGACAGGGATTAGGACAGTACGAGCAGTACTTC. Amino acids: CASSSRQGLGQYEQYF.

This chain uses TRBV3-1 (or the pseudogene TRBV3-2) with TRBJ1-1; D is ambiguous. The CDR3 extends over 14 amino acids. Trimming cost V 0 bases and J 5 bases, with 10 bases left between them. The germline CDR1 and CDR2 sequences are LGHDT and YNNKEL (reference sequence). The CDR3 sequence: CASSQDEGWTEAFF. The CDR3 DNA sequence: TGTGCCAGCAGCCAAGACGAGGGTTGGACTGAAGCTTTCTTT.

This chain connects TRBV5-6 to TRBJ2-7, with 8 positions matching TRBD1. The ends lost 4 bases at V and 4 bases at J; junction bases unmatched: 4. CDR1 and CDR2 (germline): SGHDT, YYEEEE. The CDR3 is made up of 13 amino acids. The CDR3 DNA follows: TGTGCCAGCAGCACCGGACAGGGTTACGAGCAGTACTTC. It translates to CASSTGQGYEQYF. Combining the CDR3 with reference TRBV5-6 and TRBJ2-7 gives the whole variable domain DAGVTQSPTHLIKTRGQQVTLRCSPKSGHDTVSWYQQALGQGPQFIFQYYEEEERQRGNFPDRFSGHQFPNYSSELNVNALLLGDSALYLCASSTGQGYEQYFGPGTRLTVT.

This sequence joins TRBV5-1 and TRBJ1-4; 10 positions match TRBD1. The CDR3 is 14 residues long. V was pared by 4 bases and J by 5 bases, with 2 bases of the junction left unmatched. Germline V lookup: CDR1 SGHRS, CDR2 YFSETQ. CDR3 region: CASSPDRGNEKLFF. The CDR3 DNA follows: TGCGCCAGCAGCCCGGACAGGGGGAATGAAAAACTGTTTTTT.

The rearrangement uses TRBV7-3 and TRBJ2-7, with D tentatively TRBD2 (5 bases). Germline assignment: CDR1 SGHTA and CDR2 FQGTGA. V dropped 5 bases and J dropped 7 bases, with 15 bases sitting between them. This CDR3 is built from 13 residues. CDR3 nucleotides: TGTGCCAGCAGCGCCGGGCCCTCGGGGGAGCAGTACTTC. Encoded protein: CASSAGPSGEQYF.

The CDR3 loop reads CASSPGNTGELFF. The CDR3 DNA reads as TGTGCCAGCAGTCCCGGTAACACCGGGGAGCTGTTTTTT. The chain is built from TRBV6-5 and TRBJ2-2, with D hard to call. The CDR3 length is 13 residues. Germline V gene lookup returns CDR1 MNHEY and CDR2 SVGAGI. Trimming took 5 bases from V and 2 from J, leaving 6 bases between them.

In its sample, this clone was seen a few times. The V call is TRBV7-7, the J call TRBJ2-1; no firm D call. CDR3 length equals 13 residues. Germline CDR1 is SSHAT and CDR2 is FNYEAQ (reference sequence). V lost 3 bases to trimming and J lost 11 bases, with 14 bases between them. The CDR3 region is CASSLARSRKQFF. In nucleotides, the CDR3 is TGTGCCAGCAGCTTGGCCCGTTCAAGGAAGCAGTTCTTC. The full variable domain, with the rest looked up from reference TRBV7-7 and TRBJ2-1, is GAGVSQSPRYKVTKRGQDVTLRCDPISSHATLYWYQQALGQGPEFLTYFNYEAQPDKSGLPSDRFSAERPEGSISTLTIQRTEQRDSAMYRCASSLARSRKQFFGPGTRLTVL.

V usage is TRBV7-3 and J usage is TRBJ2-3; TRBD2 might be the D (6 bases). Between the trimmed V and J ends, which lost 6 bases and 1 base, there was a span of 14 bases. The CDR3 length is 15 residues. The germline V gene has CDR1 SGHTA and CDR2 FQGTGA. The CDR3 DNA is TGTGCCAGCAGTCCCCGGGGGAGTGGCACAGATACGCAGTATTTT. Translation: CASSPRGSGTDTQYF.

This chain's CDR3 is CASSLTPNLAFF. The CDR3 bases are TGTGCCAGCAGTTTAACACCTAATCTGGCTTTCTTT. The V gene is TRBV12-3 or TRBV12-4, the J gene TRBJ1-1; D is uncertain. V gave up 2 bases and J gave up 11 bases, with 12 bases separating them. The CDR3 is made up of 12 amino acids.

Only a few counts were recorded for this clone. This chain links TRBV30 with TRBJ2-7; 8 bases line up with TRBD1. The J segment lost 3 bases and the V segment lost 3 bases, leaving 7 bases of the junction unmatched. There are 14 residues in the CDR3. Germline CDR1 GTSNPN, CDR2 SVGIG (reference sequence). CDR3 coding DNA: TGTGCCTGGAGGGACGAGACAGGGGACTACGAGCAGTACTTC. Amino acids: CAWRDETGDYEQYF.

The rearrangement links TRBV15 to TRBJ1-5, with 9 bases fitting TRBD1. The CDR3 is made up of 16 amino acids. In germline, CDR1 is LNHNV, CDR2 YYDKDF (reference sequence). J lost 6 bases, V lost 4 bases, and 10 bases had no gene match. CDR3 sequence: CATSMTGTGIPQPQHF. In DNA form, the CDR3 reads TGTGCCACCAGCATGACCGGGACAGGGATTCCTCAGCCCCAGCATTTT.

J is TRBJ1-3 and V is TRBV9, with D perhaps TRBD1 (5 bases). V was trimmed by 7 bases and J by 4 bases, leaving 18 bases between them. The CDR3 is made up of 15 amino acids. Germline CDR1 reads SGDLS; CDR2 reads YYNGEE. The CDR3 sequence: CASSSGTWGGNTIYF. CDR3 DNA sequence: TGTGCCAGCTCGAGCGGCACCTGGGGGGGAAACACCATATATTTT. Full variable domain (remainder filled in from reference TRBV9 and TRBJ1-3): DSGVTQTPKHLITATGQRVTLRCSPRSGDLSVYWYQQSLDQGLQFLIQYYNGEERAKGNILERFSAQQFPDLHSELNLSSLELGDSALYFCASSSGTWGGNTIYFGEGSWLTVV.

This clone was seen only a few times. The V gene is TRBV7-3, the J gene TRBJ2-5; either TRBD1 or TRBD2 may supply D (5 bases each). V was shortened by 5 bases and J by 7 bases, with 14 bases between the two germline ends. Germline values: CDR1 SGHTA, CDR2 FQGTGA. This CDR3 spans 13 amino acids. The CDR3 DNA follows: TGTGCCAGCAGCCCTCGGGGCAGAGGGACCCAGTACTTC. Its protein is CASSPRGRGTQYF.

The rearrangement links TRBV18 to TRBJ1-5; no clear D. This CDR3 contains 16 residues. Germline CDR1 KGHSH, CDR2 LQKENI. V was trimmed by 3 bases and J by 7 bases, leaving 19 bases between them. The CDR3 DNA is TGTGCCAGCTCACCTTCCTTGACTGGGTCAGGCCAGCCCCAGCATTTT. It codes for CASSPSLTGSGQPQHF.